This T cell receptor beta chain was identified in a study of identical twins. The study, taken as a whole, reports: Modelling approaches yielded underestimates of out-of-frame TCR alpha sharing between monozygotic twins.

About this clonotype itself: What it binds is not known.

V lost 3 bases, J lost 15 bases, and 5 bases stayed unmatched. From germline, CDR1 is SGDLS and CDR2 YYNGEE. The CDR3 sequence is 12 residues long. A universal primer site was added by template switching, and unique molecular identifiers were carried by the cDNA. TCRdb re-called the 5' RACE reads with MiXCR, one entry per CDR3 protein. In the table there are under 250,000 distinct CDR3 sequences, about a tenth of which are singletons. Sequences were obtained from memory (CD45RO+) T cells sorted from blood. V usage is TRBV9 and J usage is TRBJ2-1, with 11 positions matching TRBD2. The source of this sequence is a woman younger than 30 in good health. CDR3 protein: CASSEGLAAPFF. The CDR3 bases are TGTGCCAGCAGCGAGGGACTAGCGGCCCCGTTCTTC. The variable domain in full, with the rest retrieved from reference TRBV9 and TRBJ2-1, is DSGVTQTPKHLITATGQRVTLRCSPRSGDLSVYWYQQSLDQGLQFLIQYYNGEERAKGNILERFSAQQFPDLHSELNLSSLELGDSALYFCASSEGLAAPFFGPGTRLTVL.